This TCR delta chain is from a study of gammadelta T cells in human blood. The CDR3 runs to 19 residues. CDR1 and CDR2 (germline): GEAIGNYY, EKD. TCRdb re-called the RT-PCR reads via CATT. The sample holds 800 to 900 delta-chain clones; 45% to 60% are singletons and the top ten take approximately 24%. Comments on this clone: One base separates it from a far larger clone, so it is likely a read error.

The sequence came from a newborn. The chain employs TRDV2 and TRDJ3, with 7 bases matching TRDD3. Sequenced material: Vgamma9Vdelta2 gamma-delta T cells from cord blood. CDR3 sequence: CAWDTGSGYRAWDTRQMFF. CDR3 in DNA: TGTGCCTGGGACACCGGTTCGGGATACCGCGCCTGGGACACCCGACAGATGTTTTTC.